The rows below give T cell receptor beta chains drawn from one sample of a study of blood T cells in healthy people across ages. From the 5' RACE reads, TCRdb called clonotypes with MiXCR, one entry per CDR3 protein. The sample has roughly 900,000 distinct CDR3 sequences, under 50% seen once; the top ten hold around 15%. The material sequenced was blood. The receptors were gathered from a man aged 30 to 45 in good health. Each CDR3 is given with its conserved first and last residue.

J: TRBJ2-3; V: TRBV20-1; CDR3: CSAGYVRGATDTQYF
J: TRBJ1-1; V: TRBV5-1; CDR3: CASSFTPAGTNTEAFF
J: TRBJ2-5; V: TRBV25-1; CDR3: CASSEVGGEETQYF
J: TRBJ1-1; V: TRBV5-1; CDR3: CASSLDGTSGTEAFF
J: -; V: TRBV21-1; CDR3: CASSKERTGKRDEQYF
J: TRBJ2-5; V: TRBV24-1; CDR3: CATSDGGLETQYF
J: TRBJ1-2; V: TRBV6-5; CDR3: CASAYTGGSGSGYTF
J: TRBJ1-1; V: TRBV10-3; CDR3: CAISTGQGAVTGAFF
J: TRBJ1-4; V: TRBV9; CDR3: CASSDTGSRSEKLFF
J: TRBJ2-2; V: TRBV7-9; CDR3: CASSPWTFHTGELFF
J: TRBJ2-1; V: TRBV6-1; CDR3: CASSAAQPGREQFF
J: TRBJ1-5; V: TRBV4-1; CDR3: CASSQVIGQGTYQPQHF
J: -; V: TRBV27; CDR3: CASSSIKGFNEQYF
J: TRBJ2-7; V: TRBV4-1; CDR3: CASSQEELAEISYEQYF
J: TRBJ1-2; V: TRBV12-3/TRBV12-4; CDR3: CASSLTQGTYGYTF
J: TRBJ2-7; V: TRBV20-1; CDR3: CSAPGGLLYEQYF
J: TRBJ2-3; V: TRBV29-1; CDR3: CSVATSGGTDTQYF
J: TRBJ2-7; V: TRBV5-1; CDR3: CASSAGASSYEQYF
J: TRBJ2-1; V: TRBV11-2; CDR3: CASSLDRVPRVGEQFF
J: TRBJ2-1; V: TRBV6-5; CDR3: CASSYATGTGLNNEQFF
J: TRBJ2-3; V: TRBV6-5; CDR3: CASTLPETDTQYF
J: TRBJ2-3; V: TRBV10-2; CDR3: CASSVLGQGDVYF
J: TRBJ2-1; V: TRBV20-1; CDR3: CSAEDGRLGNEQFF
J: TRBJ1-1; V: TRBV6-2/TRBV6-3; CDR3: CASRPPGQMNTEAFF
J: TRBJ2-5; V: TRBV9; CDR3: CASSVTFGGRTQETQYF
J: TRBJ2-5; V: TRBV7-6; CDR3: CASSLAGGDYYGQYF